These 32 T cell receptor beta chains share one sample of origin, sequenced in a study of blood T cell repertoires in COVID-19. The table came from immunoSEQ multiplex PCR; TCRdb's copy has only in-frame clones and leaves some out. The data show over 100,000 clones, about 89% seen once. The specimen was peripheral blood. These TCRs come from a human donor with acute or convalescent COVID-19. The donor label of this sample is uncertain.

To note about this clone: The junction departs from the called germline gene at one end, perhaps through a read error. The rearrangement joins TRBV28 to TRBJ2-5; 11 bases are shared with TRBD2. Per the germline V gene, CDR1 is MDHEN and CDR2 is SYDVKM. CDR3 length: 16 amino acids. The CDR3 DNA sequence: TGTGCCAGCAGCCTATCTCTAGCGGGGGGCCCAGAGTCCCAGTACTTC. This translates into CASSLSLAGGPESQYF.

J is TRBJ1-1 and V is TRBV30; D remains ambiguous. Per the germline V gene, CDR1 is GTSNPN and CDR2 is SVGIG (reference sequence). The CDR3 runs to 13 residues. Trimming took 2 bases from V and 1 from J, leaving 8 bases between them. In DNA, the CDR3 is TGTGCCTGGAGTCGAAGTAGGAACACTGAAGCTTTCTTT. Translated: CAWSRSRNTEAFF.

The chain is built from TRBV6-2 or TRBV6-3 and TRBJ1-1; 8 nucleotides line up with TRBD1. Losses at the gene ends were 6 bases for V and 1 base for J; bases not matched to a gene: 10. Per the germline V gene, CDR1 is MNHEY and CDR2 is SVGEGT. CDR3 length equals 16 residues. The CDR3 bases are TGTGCCAGCAGCCCAACATGGGGGACAGGGAACACTGAAGCTTTCTTT. As protein: CASSPTWGTGNTEAFF.

The gene calls are TRBV19 and TRBJ1-5; 8 bases are a match to TRBD1. J gave up 5 bases and V 8 bases, and 5 bases lay outside the gene matches. Germline CDR1 is LNHDA and CDR2 is SQIVND (reference sequence). This CDR3 comprises 13 residues. The CDR3 sequence is CASADRVYQPQHF. The CDR3 DNA is TGTGCCAGTGCGGACAGGGTGTATCAGCCCCAGCATTTT. The entire variable domain, with the rest obtained from reference TRBV19 and TRBJ1-5, is as follows: DGGITQSPKYLFRKEGQNVTLSCEQNLNHDAMYWYRQDPGQGLRLIYYSQIVNDFQKGDIAEGYSVSREKKESFPLTVTSAQKNPTAFYLCASADRVYQPQHFGDGTRLSIL.

The chain joins TRBV28 to TRBJ2-3, with a weak D call TRBD2 (6 bases). The CDR3 loop spans 14 amino acids. The V gene's germline CDR1 is MDHEN and CDR2 SYDVKM. V was shortened by 3 bases and J by 2 bases, with 9 bases between the two germline ends. CDR3: CASSFRTITDTQYF. The CDR3, as DNA: TGTGCCAGCAGTTTCAGGACTATCACAGATACGCAGTATTTT.

CDR3 sequence reads: CASSQVSGLDQPQHF. The CDR3 DNA is TGTGCCAGCAGCCAAGTATCAGGGTTAGATCAGCCCCAGCATTTT. V is TRBV3-1 (or the pseudogene TRBV3-2) and J is TRBJ1-5; D is perhaps TRBD1 (5 bases). The germline gives CDR1 LGHDT, CDR2 YNNKEL (reference sequence). CDR3 length equals 15 residues. The V and J ends lost 1 base and 5 bases respectively, with 12 bases between them.

The genes are TRBV11-2 and TRBJ2-5; 10 bases map to TRBD1. V was clipped by 1 base and J by 4 bases; unmatched bases: 6. This CDR3 is built from 16 residues. Germline V lookup: CDR1 SGHAT, CDR2 FQNNGV. The CDR3 DNA reads as TGTGCCAGCAGCTTAGGTCTGACAGGGGGCCTAGAGACCCAGTACTTC. This sequence encodes CASSLGLTGGLETQYF.

The chain employs TRBV19 and TRBJ2-3; no definite D call. Germline V gene data show CDR1 as LNHDA and CDR2 as SQIVND (reference sequence). This CDR3 is built from 12 residues. V dropped 5 bases and J dropped 0 bases, with 3 bases sitting between them. The CDR3 spells CASSPSTDTQYF. CDR3 sequence (DNA): TGTGCCAGTAGTCCTAGCACAGATACGCAGTATTTT. Supplemented by reference TRBV19 and TRBJ2-3, the full variable domain reads DGGITQSPKYLFRKEGQNVTLSCEQNLNHDAMYWYRQDPGQGLRLIYYSQIVNDFQKGDIAEGYSVSREKKESFPLTVTSAQKNPTAFYLCASSPSTDTQYFGPGTRLTVL.

This chain links TRBV15 with TRBJ1-1; D not resolved. Germline CDR1 and CDR2: LNHNV and YYDKDF (reference sequence). The CDR3 contains 13 residues. V dropped 6 bases and J dropped 5 bases, with 13 bases sitting between them. CDR3 residues: CATRSNLLTEAFF. The CDR3 coding sequence is TGTGCCACCAGGTCTAACTTACTGACTGAAGCTTTCTTT.

The chain carries TRBV3-1 (or the pseudogene TRBV3-2) and TRBJ1-5, with unresolved D. Trimming stripped 1 base from V and 1 base from J, with 2 bases between. Germline V lookup: CDR1 LGHDT, CDR2 YNNKEL (reference sequence). This CDR3 is 13 amino acids long. CDR3 nucleotide sequence: TGTGCCAGCAGCCAAGTAAGCAATCAGCCCCAGCATTTT. Translating gives CASSQVSNQPQHF.

The chain links TRBV28 to TRBJ2-5; a weak D match, TRBD2 (6 bases). The CDR3 is 13 residues long. Germline-derived CDR1 and CDR2 are MDHEN and SYDVKM. The ends were cut back, 7 bases at V and 3 bases at J, with 12 bases in the middle. The CDR3 coding sequence is TGTGCCAGCACGGAGGGGAATGAAGAGACCCAGTACTTC. It translates to CASTEGNEETQYF.

V is TRBV19 and J is TRBJ2-1; 8 bases map to TRBD1. The CDR3 is 15 amino acids. V gave up 5 bases and J gave up 3 bases; unmatched junction bases: 6. CDR1 LNHDA and CDR2 SQIVND come from the germline V gene (reference sequence). The CDR3 DNA sequence: TGTGCCAGTAGTCGACTGGACAGGGACTACAATGAGCAGTTCTTC. As protein: CASSRLDRDYNEQFF.

The chain recombines TRBV5-1 with TRBJ1-4, with D possibly TRBD1 on 6 matching bases. V was shortened by 3 bases and J by 7 bases, with 13 bases between the two germline ends. Germline assignment: CDR1 SGHRS and CDR2 YFSETQ. The CDR3 loop spans 14 amino acids. CDR3 sequence (DNA): TGCGCCAGCAGCTCCTCAGGGGTCGGTGAAAAACTGTTTTTT. Protein: CASSSSGVGEKLFF.

The rearrangement uses TRBV18 and TRBJ2-7; 9 bases are a match to TRBD1. The CDR3 has 14 amino acids. Germline V gives CDR1 KGHSH, CDR2 LQKENI. J gave up 6 bases and V 3 bases, and 6 bases lay outside the gene matches. In DNA form, the CDR3 reads TGTGCCAGCTCACCCGGGACAGGGACGAGCGAGCAGTACTTC. Its protein is CASSPGTGTSEQYF.

In its sample, this clone was seen once. V is TRBV3-1 (or the pseudogene TRBV3-2) and J is TRBJ1-1; D gene uncertain. Between the trimmed V and J ends, which lost 8 bases and 1 base, there was a span of 11 bases. Per the germline V gene, CDR1 is LGHDT and CDR2 is YNNKEL (reference sequence). The CDR3 is 13 residues long. The CDR3 region has the DNA TGTGCCAGCGCCCTAGATGGGAACACTGAAGCTTTCTTT. Residues: CASALDGNTEAFF.

This chain uses TRBV2 with TRBJ1-2; D remains unclear. V lost 4 bases to trimming and J lost 0 bases, with 15 bases between them. CDR1 is SNHLY and CDR2 is FYNNEI in the germline V gene. The CDR3 runs to 16 residues. Here the CDR3 reads CASSVHRVEPNYGYTF. For the CDR3, the DNA is TGTGCCAGCAGTGTACATCGGGTCGAACCTAACTATGGCTACACCTTC.

CDR3 sequence: CASRPRVISYGYTF. For the CDR3, the DNA is TGTGCCAGCAGGCCCCGGGTGATTTCCTATGGCTACACCTTC. The chain combines TRBV6-5 with TRBJ1-2; the D is unclear. Trimming shortened V by 6 bases and J by 4 bases, and 15 bases separated the two germline ends. Germline lookup yields CDR1 MNHEY and CDR2 SVGAGI. This CDR3 is 14 amino acids long.

The rearrangement joins TRBV11-2 to TRBJ1-2; D gene ambiguous. With 7 bases removed from V and 3 bases from J, the gap between germline ends came to 27 bases. Germline V gives CDR1 SGHAT, CDR2 FQNNGV. This CDR3 has 18 residues. Here the CDR3 DNA reads TGTGCCAGCATCCCCCTCCGCCGCCGGGAACCCGAGGACTATGGCTACACCTTC. It encodes CASIPLRRREPEDYGYTF.

The J gene is TRBJ1-5, the V gene TRBV28; D perhaps matches TRBD1 (5 bases). There are 15 residues in the CDR3. Trimming removed 7 bases at V and 7 bases at J, with 20 bases between. Germline values: CDR1 MDHEN, CDR2 SYDVKM. In nucleotides, the CDR3 is TGTGCCAGCATGCCCTGGACAAAAAGTAGCCAGCCCCAGCATTTT. It encodes CASMPWTKSSQPQHF. Combining the CDR3 with reference TRBV28 and TRBJ1-5 gives the whole variable domain DVKVTQSSRYLVKRTGEKVFLECVQDMDHENMFWYRQDPGLGLRLIYFSYDVKMKEKGDIPEGYSVSREKKERFSLILESASTNQTSMYLCASMPWTKSSQPQHFGDGTRLSIL.

There are a few counts of this clone. CDR3 nucleotides: TGTGCCAGCAGCCCCGGGACAGCGACCTACGAGCAGTACTTC. It translates to CASSPGTATYEQYF. This chain joins TRBV7-3 and TRBJ2-7; TRBD1 agrees at 7 bases. Germline assignment: CDR1 SGHTA and CDR2 FQGTGA. After removal of 5 bases from V and 2 bases from J, the junction contained 6 bases not matched to a gene. This CDR3 contains 14 residues.

V is TRBV30 and J is TRBJ2-3, with 9 bases fitting TRBD2. Germline assignment: CDR1 GTSNPN and CDR2 SVGIG (reference sequence). The CDR3 has 19 residues. J lost 1 base, V lost 2 bases, and 16 bases had no gene match. The CDR3 loop reads CAWSQTGSGGPARTDTQYF. CDR3 bases: TGTGCCTGGAGTCAAACTGGTAGCGGGGGCCCGGCCCGCACAGATACGCAGTATTTT.

The gene calls are TRBV10-3 and TRBJ1-1, with TRBD1 identical over 8 bases. The junction had 8 bases not matched to a gene; V was cut back by 10 bases and J by 1 base. The CDR3 has 14 amino acids. Germline CDR1 is ENHRY and CDR2 is SYGVKD. For the CDR3, the DNA is TGTGCCAGCGGAGCGACAGGGGCGAACACTGAAGCTTTCTTT. Translated: CASGATGANTEAFF.

The rearrangement joins TRBV5-3 to TRBJ1-3, with TRBD1 as a possible D gene (6 bases). TRBV5-3 is annotated as an ORF whose role is uncertain. Trimming removed 9 bases at V and 0 bases at J, with 16 bases between. This CDR3 is 15 amino acids long. CDR3 sequence (DNA): TGTGCCACTGTCAGGGGAAAACTCTCTGGAAACACCATATATTTT. The encoded protein is CATVRGKLSGNTIYF.

This chain uses TRBV5-1 with TRBJ1-4, with 7 bases that match TRBD1. Germline V lookup: CDR1 SGHRS, CDR2 YFSETQ. The V segment lost 0 bases and the J segment 3 bases; nucleotides outside the gene matches: 5. This CDR3 is 16 amino acids long. CDR3 protein: CASSLGTGLANEKLFF. The CDR3 nucleotides read TGCGCCAGCAGCTTGGGGACAGGTTTGGCTAATGAAAAACTGTTTTTT. Drawing the rest from reference TRBV5-1 and TRBJ1-4, the complete variable domain is KAGVTQTPRYLIKTRGQQVTLSCSPISGHRSVSWYQQTPGQGLQFLFEYFSETQRNKGNFPGRFSGRQFSNSRSEMNVSTLELGDSALYLCASSLGTGLANEKLFFGSGTQLSVL.

This clone has a handful of counts. The chain joins TRBV28 to TRBJ1-2; D is ambiguous. Trimming removed 1 base at V and 8 bases at J, with 17 bases between. CDR1 is MDHEN, CDR2 SYDVKM, per germline. The CDR3 loop spans 15 amino acids. CDR3: CASSLSYIAQAGYTF. The DNA for the CDR3 is TGTGCCAGCAGTTTATCTTACATCGCCCAGGCGGGCTACACCTTC.

CDR3 in amino acids: CASSSQYTGNHQPQHF. In nucleotides, the CDR3 is TGTGCCAGCAGCTCTCAATACACAGGGAACCATCAGCCCCAGCATTTT. The chain joins TRBV7-9 to TRBJ1-5, with a weak D call TRBD1 (6 bases). Germline V gene data show CDR1 as SEHNR and CDR2 as FQNEAQ (reference sequence). V was clipped by 4 bases and J by 5 bases, with 18 bases between them. The CDR3 is 16 residues long.

This chain connects TRBV4-1 to TRBJ2-1; 12 nucleotides match TRBD2. Germline V gives CDR1 MGHRA, CDR2 YSYEKL. The CDR3 runs to 14 residues. With V trimmed by 1 base and J by 14 bases, 6 bases remained unmatched. CDR3 DNA: TGCGCCAGCAGCCAAGGTCGACTAGCGGGGGTTAAGTTCTTC. As protein: CASSQGRLAGVKFF.

This clone was picked up one time. CDR3 bases: TGTGCCAGCAGTTTATCCGCTAGCGGGGGGGGTGGTGAGCAGTTCTTC. Residues: CASSLSASGGGGEQFF. The chain uses TRBV27 and TRBJ2-1; TRBD2 matches 12 bases. The CDR3 has 16 residues. Trimming removed 0 bases from V and 9 bases from J; junction bases left unmatched: 6. Germline CDR1 reads MNHEY; CDR2 reads SMNVEV (reference sequence).

The rearrangement joins TRBV3-1 (or the pseudogene TRBV3-2) to TRBJ2-5; D is unresolved. CDR1 and CDR2 (germline): LGHDT, YNNKEL (reference sequence). There are 14 residues in the CDR3. V was trimmed by 1 base and J by 2 bases, leaving 8 bases between them. This CDR3 is CASSQVLVQETQYF. The CDR3 nucleotides are TGTGCCAGCAGCCAAGTGTTAGTACAAGAGACCCAGTACTTC.

The chain combines TRBV27 with TRBJ1-1; D might be TRBD1 (6 bases). Trimming shortened V by 5 bases and J by 0 bases, and 16 bases separated the two germline ends. CDR1 is MNHEY and CDR2 is SMNVEV in the germline V gene (reference sequence). The length of the CDR3 is 16 residues. CDR3 protein: CASSILPGVMNTEAFF. DNA of the CDR3: TGTGCCAGCAGTATACTCCCAGGGGTCATGAACACTGAAGCTTTCTTT.

The chain is built from TRBV10-3 and TRBJ1-6; a possible D gene is TRBD1 (5 bases). The CDR3 consists of 13 residues. Germline V gene lookup returns CDR1 ENHRY and CDR2 SYGVKD. Trimming stripped 5 bases from V and 7 bases from J, with 9 bases between. In nucleotides, the CDR3 is TGTGCCATCAGTTCTGACAGCAATTCACCCCTCCACTTT. Translation: CAISSDSNSPLHF.

The chain carries TRBV6-5 and TRBJ1-3; D remains unclear. The V gene lost 0 bases and the J gene lost 2 bases, with 8 bases spanning the gap. There are 15 residues in the CDR3. CDR1 and CDR2 (germline): MNHEY, SVGAGI. The CDR3 DNA is TGTGCCAGCAGTTACTCCGAGAGCCCTGGAAACACCATATATTTT. This codes for CASSYSESPGNTIYF.